This is a list of T cell receptor beta chains from one sample in a study of blood T cell repertoires in COVID-19. Profiled with immunoSEQ multiplex PCR; TCRdb holds only in-frame clones, not every one. The sample has about 170,000 clones, around 83% seen once. Sequencing was carried out using peripheral blood. These receptors were collected from a woman in her 70s who had recovered from COVID-19. Both conserved end residues are trimmed from each CDR3. Each record gives: CDR3 length, V gene, J gene, CDR3 protein.

length: 11; V: TRBV10-3; J: TRBJ2-1; CDR3: AISGGARNEQF
length: 13; V: TRBV28; J: TRBJ2-6; CDR3: ASSLSRSGANVLT
length: 14; V: TRBV3-1/TRBV3-2; J: TRBJ1-1; CDR3: ASSPWTGRGNTEAF
length: 13; V: TRBV7-2; J: TRBJ1-6; CDR3: ASSLVSGNNSPLH
length: 10; V: TRBV29-1; J: TRBJ2-1; CDR3: SVEAGHNEQF
length: 15; V: TRBV2; J: TRBJ2-5; CDR3: ASSEASPGSGGETQY
length: 13; V: TRBV4-2; J: TRBJ1-2; CDR3: ASSQEGQGAGGYT
length: 12; V: TRBV7-3; J: TRBJ2-5; CDR3: ASSPGTGQETQY
length: 13; V: TRBV24-1; J: TRBJ2-3; CDR3: ATSGVDRGADTQY
length: 13; V: TRBV5-1; J: TRBJ2-2; CDR3: ASGPGQASTGELF
length: 14; V: TRBV30; J: TRBJ2-1; CDR3: AWSVGGGLAANEQF
length: 14; V: TRBV13; J: TRBJ2-3; CDR3: ASSLGGAGPVDTQY